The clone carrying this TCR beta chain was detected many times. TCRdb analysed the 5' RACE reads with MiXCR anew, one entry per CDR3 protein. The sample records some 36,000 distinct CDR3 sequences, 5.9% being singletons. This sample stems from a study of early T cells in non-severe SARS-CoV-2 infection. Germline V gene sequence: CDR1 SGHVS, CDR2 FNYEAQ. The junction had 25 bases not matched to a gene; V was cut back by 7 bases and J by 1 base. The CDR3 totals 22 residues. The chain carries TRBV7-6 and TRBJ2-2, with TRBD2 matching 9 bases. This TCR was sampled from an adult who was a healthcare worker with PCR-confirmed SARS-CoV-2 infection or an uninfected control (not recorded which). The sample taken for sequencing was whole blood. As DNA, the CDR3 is TGTGCCAGCACCATGACGCCCGGGGATGTGCGGGAGGGGTACTTGAACACCGGGGAGCTGTTTTTT. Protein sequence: CASTMTPGDVREGYLNTGELFF.